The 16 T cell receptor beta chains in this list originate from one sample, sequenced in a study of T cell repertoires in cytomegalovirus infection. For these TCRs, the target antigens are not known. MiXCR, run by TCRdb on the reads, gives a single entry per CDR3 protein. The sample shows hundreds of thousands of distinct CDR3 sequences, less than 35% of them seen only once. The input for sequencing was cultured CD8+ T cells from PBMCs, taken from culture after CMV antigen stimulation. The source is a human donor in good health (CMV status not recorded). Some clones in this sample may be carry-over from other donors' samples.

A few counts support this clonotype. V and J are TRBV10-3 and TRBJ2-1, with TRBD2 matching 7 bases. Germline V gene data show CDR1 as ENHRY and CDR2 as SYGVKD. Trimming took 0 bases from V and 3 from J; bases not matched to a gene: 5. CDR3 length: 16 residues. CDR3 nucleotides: TGTGCCATCAGTGAGTCGAGCGGGGCCTTCTACAATGAGCAGTTCTTC. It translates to CAISESSGAFYNEQFF.

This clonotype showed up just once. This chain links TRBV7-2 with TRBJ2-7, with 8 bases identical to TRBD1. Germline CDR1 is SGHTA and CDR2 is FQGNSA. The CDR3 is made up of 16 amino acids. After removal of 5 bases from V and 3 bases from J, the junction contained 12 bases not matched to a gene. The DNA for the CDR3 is TGTGCCAGCAGCATCTCCGGGACAGGAGGTCGCTACGAGCAGTACTTC. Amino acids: CASSISGTGGRYEQYF.

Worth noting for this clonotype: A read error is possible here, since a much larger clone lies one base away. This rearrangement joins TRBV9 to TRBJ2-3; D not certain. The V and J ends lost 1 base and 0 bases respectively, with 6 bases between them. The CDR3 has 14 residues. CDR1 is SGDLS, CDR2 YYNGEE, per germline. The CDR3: CASSVWGSTDTQYF. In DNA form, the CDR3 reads TGTGCCAGCAGCGTATGGGGAAGCACAGATACGCAGTATTTT.

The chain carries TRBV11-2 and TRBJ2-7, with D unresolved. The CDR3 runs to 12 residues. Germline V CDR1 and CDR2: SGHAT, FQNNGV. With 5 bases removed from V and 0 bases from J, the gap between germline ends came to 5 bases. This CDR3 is CASSVPSYEQYV. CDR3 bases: TGTGCCAGCAGCGTGCCCTCCTACGAGCAGTACGTC.

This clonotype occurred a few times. The CDR3 here is CASSLGTSWERFYGYTF. In DNA form, the CDR3 reads TGTGCCAGCAGTTTAGGGACCAGTTGGGAGAGGTTCTATGGCTACACCTTC. The chain uses TRBV27 and TRBJ1-2, with D tentatively TRBD1 (5 bases). The CDR3 spans 17 residues. V was cut by 2 bases and J by 4 bases, with 20 bases left in between. Germline V lookup: CDR1 MNHEY, CDR2 SMNVEV (reference sequence).

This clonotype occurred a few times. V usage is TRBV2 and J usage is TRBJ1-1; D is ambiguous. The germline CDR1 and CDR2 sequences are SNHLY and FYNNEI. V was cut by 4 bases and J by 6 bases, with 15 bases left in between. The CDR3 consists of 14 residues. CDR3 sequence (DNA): TGTGCCAGCAGTGTACTTAACACTGGAGCTGAAGCTTTCTTT. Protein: CASSVLNTGAEAFF.

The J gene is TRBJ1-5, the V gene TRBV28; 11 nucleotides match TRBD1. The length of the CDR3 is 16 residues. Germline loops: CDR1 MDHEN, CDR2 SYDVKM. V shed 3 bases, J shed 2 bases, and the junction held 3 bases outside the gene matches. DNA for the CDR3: TGTGCCAGCAGTTTGGACAGGGGGCTTGGCAATCAGCCCCAGCATTTT. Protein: CASSLDRGLGNQPQHF. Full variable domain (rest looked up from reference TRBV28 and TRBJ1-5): DVKVTQSSRYLVKRTGEKVFLECVQDMDHENMFWYRQDPGLGLRLIYFSYDVKMKEKGDIPEGYSVSREKKERFSLILESASTNQTSMYLCASSLDRGLGNQPQHFGDGTRLSIL.

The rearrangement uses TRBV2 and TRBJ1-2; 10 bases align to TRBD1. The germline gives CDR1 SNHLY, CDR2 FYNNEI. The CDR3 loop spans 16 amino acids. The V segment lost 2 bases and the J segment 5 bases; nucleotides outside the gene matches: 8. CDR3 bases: TGTGCCAGCAGTGAATTCCGACAGGGGGCTTTGTATGGCTACACCTTC. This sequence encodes CASSEFRQGALYGYTF.

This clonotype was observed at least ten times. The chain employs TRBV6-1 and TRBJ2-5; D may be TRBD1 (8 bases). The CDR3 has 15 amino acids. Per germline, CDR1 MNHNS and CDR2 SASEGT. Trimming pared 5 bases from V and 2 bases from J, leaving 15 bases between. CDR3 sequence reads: CASSRTGGGQETQYF. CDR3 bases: TGTGCCAGCAGTCGCACAGGGGGGGGGCAAGAGACCCAGTACTTC.

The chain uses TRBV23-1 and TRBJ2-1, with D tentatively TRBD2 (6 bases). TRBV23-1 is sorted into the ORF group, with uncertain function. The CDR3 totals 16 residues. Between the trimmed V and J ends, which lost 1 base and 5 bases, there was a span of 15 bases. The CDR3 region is CASSQFVWGTHNEQFF. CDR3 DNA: TGCGCCAGCAGTCAATTTGTGTGGGGGACTCACAATGAGCAGTTCTTC.

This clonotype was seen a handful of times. This CDR3 is CASSPKLGGLEGYTF. The CDR3 DNA sequence: TGTGCCAGCAGCCCAAAGTTGGGGGGTCTTGAAGGCTACACCTTC. J is TRBJ1-2 and V is TRBV7-9; possible D gene TRBD1, 5 bases. The CDR3 runs to 15 residues. The V end was cut by 5 bases, the J end by 8 bases, with 21 bases between. The germline gives CDR1 SEHNR, CDR2 FQNEAQ (reference sequence).

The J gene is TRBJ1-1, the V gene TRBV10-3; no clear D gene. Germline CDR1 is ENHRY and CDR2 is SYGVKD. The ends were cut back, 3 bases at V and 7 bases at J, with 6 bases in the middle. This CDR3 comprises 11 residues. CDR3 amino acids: CAISERDEAFF. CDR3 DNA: TGTGCCATCAGTGAAAGGGATGAAGCTTTCTTT.

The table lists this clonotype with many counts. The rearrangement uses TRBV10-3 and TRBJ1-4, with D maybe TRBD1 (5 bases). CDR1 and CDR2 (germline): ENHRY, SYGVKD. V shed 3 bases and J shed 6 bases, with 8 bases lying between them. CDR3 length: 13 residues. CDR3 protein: CAISDGRDEKLFF. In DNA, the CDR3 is TGTGCCATCAGTGATGGCAGGGATGAAAAACTGTTTTTT.

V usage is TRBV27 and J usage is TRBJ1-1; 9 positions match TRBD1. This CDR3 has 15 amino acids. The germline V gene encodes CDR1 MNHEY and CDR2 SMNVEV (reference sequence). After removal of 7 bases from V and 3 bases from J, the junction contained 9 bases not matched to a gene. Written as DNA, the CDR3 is TGTGCCAGCATAACTCGACAGGGGGTCTACACTGAAGCTTTCTTT. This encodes CASITRQGVYTEAFF.

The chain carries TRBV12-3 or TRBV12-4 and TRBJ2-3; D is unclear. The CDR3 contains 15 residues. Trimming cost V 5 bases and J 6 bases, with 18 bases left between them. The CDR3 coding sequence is TGTGCCAGCAGTCCCGGAGTGGGAAGCCGTGATACGCAGTATTTT. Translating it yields CASSPGVGSRDTQYF.

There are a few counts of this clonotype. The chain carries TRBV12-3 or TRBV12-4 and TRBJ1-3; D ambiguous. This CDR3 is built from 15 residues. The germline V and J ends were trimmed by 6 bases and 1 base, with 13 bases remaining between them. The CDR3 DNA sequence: TGTGCCAGCAGGATCCCGGGGTTTTCTGGAAACACCATATATTTT. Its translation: CASRIPGFSGNTIYF.